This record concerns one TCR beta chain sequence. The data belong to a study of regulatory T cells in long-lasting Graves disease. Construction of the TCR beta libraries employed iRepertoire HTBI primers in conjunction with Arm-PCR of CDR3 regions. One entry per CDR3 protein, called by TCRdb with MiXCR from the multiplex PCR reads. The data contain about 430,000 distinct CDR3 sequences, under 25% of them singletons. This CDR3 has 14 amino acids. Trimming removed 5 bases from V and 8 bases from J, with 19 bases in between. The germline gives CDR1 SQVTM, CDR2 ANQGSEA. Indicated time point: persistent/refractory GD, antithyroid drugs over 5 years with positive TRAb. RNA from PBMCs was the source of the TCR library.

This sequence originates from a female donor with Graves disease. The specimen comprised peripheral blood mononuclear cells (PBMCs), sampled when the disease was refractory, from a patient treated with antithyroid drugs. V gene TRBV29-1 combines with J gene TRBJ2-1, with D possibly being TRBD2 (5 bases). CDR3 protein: CSVMAGMALDEQFF. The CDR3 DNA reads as TGCAGCGTTATGGCGGGTATGGCGTTGGATGAGCAGTTCTTC.